The 8 T cell receptor beta chains below all came from one sample that was sequenced in a study of blood T cell repertoires in COVID-19. Produced via immunoSEQ multiplex PCR; TCRdb's table is partial and in-frame only. The sample shows some 170,000 clones, about 87% of them seen only once. Sequenced material: peripheral blood. The origin of the receptors is a woman aged 45-65 years with acute or convalescent COVID-19.

The chain uses TRBV7-8 and TRBJ1-6; no clear D gene. Germline CDR1 is SGHVS and CDR2 is FQNEAQ. The ends were cut back, 5 bases at V and 15 bases at J, with 11 bases in the middle. This CDR3 is 11 amino acids long. The CDR3 loop reads CASSLNEHLHF. CDR3 nucleotide sequence: TGTGCCAGCAGCCTCAACGAGCACCTCCACTTT.

This chain's CDR3 is CASSFRGGGEAFF. The CDR3 region has the DNA TGTGCCAGCAGTTTTCGGGGAGGTGGGGAAGCTTTCTTT. The chain uses TRBV12-3 or TRBV12-4 and TRBJ1-1; D is unresolved. The CDR3 is 13 amino acids. Trimming took 3 bases from V and 8 from J, leaving 13 bases between them.

This chain joins TRBV19 and TRBJ2-7, with TRBD2 matching over 9 bases. J lost 5 bases, V lost 3 bases, and 8 bases had no gene match. The CDR3 totals 15 residues. CDR1 LNHDA and CDR2 SQIVND come from the germline V gene (reference sequence). The CDR3 protein is CASSISRTSDHEQYF. The CDR3 region has the DNA TGTGCCAGTAGTATCTCAAGGACTAGCGATCACGAGCAGTACTTC.

This rearrangement joins TRBV19 to TRBJ2-7, with D tentatively TRBD1 (6 bases). V gave up 4 bases and J gave up 5 bases, with 12 bases separating them. Germline V lookup: CDR1 LNHDA, CDR2 SQIVND (reference sequence). This CDR3 is built from 13 residues. CDR3 sequence: CASSTQGFNEQYF. CDR3 DNA sequence: TGTGCCAGTAGTACACAGGGATTCAACGAGCAGTACTTC.

The chain recombines TRBV11-3 with TRBJ2-7, with TRBD2 matching 7 bases. The V gene end was trimmed by 1 base and the J gene end by 1 base; junction bases not matched to a gene: 4. Germline CDR1 and CDR2: SGHNT and YENEEA. CDR3 length: 15 residues. The CDR3: CASSLGPGLSYEQYF. CDR3 nucleotide sequence: TGTGCCAGCAGCTTAGGACCGGGACTATCCTACGAGCAGTACTTC. The variable domain in full, with the rest retrieved from reference TRBV11-3 and TRBJ2-7, is EAGVVQSPRYKIIEKKQPVAFWCNPISGHNTLYWYLQNLGQGPELLIRYENEEAVDDSQLPKDRFSAERLKGVDSTLKIQPAELGDSAVYLCASSLGPGLSYEQYFGPGTRLTVT.

This sequence joins TRBV3-1 (or the pseudogene TRBV3-2) and TRBJ2-7; a weak D match, TRBD2 (5 bases). Trimming pared 3 bases from V and 5 bases from J, leaving 11 bases between. This CDR3 has 13 residues. Germline CDR1 LGHDT, CDR2 YNNKEL (reference sequence). The CDR3 region is CASSQAVEDEQYF. The CDR3 coding sequence is TGTGCCAGCAGCCAGGCTGTGGAGGACGAGCAGTACTTC.

The V and J genes are TRBV7-9 and TRBJ2-1; 9 bases line up with TRBD2. The CDR3 is 15 residues long. Germline-derived CDR1 and CDR2 are SEHNR and FQNEAQ (reference sequence). The ends lost 5 bases at V and 0 bases at J; junction bases unmatched: 2. In DNA, the CDR3 is TGTGCCAGCAGCCATAGCGGGAGCTCCTACAATGAGCAGTTCTTC. Translation: CASSHSGSSYNEQFF.

V is TRBV10-2 and J is TRBJ2-7, with 9 bases that match TRBD1. This CDR3 region has 15 residues. Germline V lookup: CDR1 WSHSY, CDR2 SAAADI. J lost 2 bases, V lost 3 bases, and 5 bases had no gene match. CDR3 region: CASSDETGGPYEQYF. CDR3 DNA sequence: TGCGCCAGCAGTGATGAGACAGGGGGTCCCTACGAGCAGTACTTC.